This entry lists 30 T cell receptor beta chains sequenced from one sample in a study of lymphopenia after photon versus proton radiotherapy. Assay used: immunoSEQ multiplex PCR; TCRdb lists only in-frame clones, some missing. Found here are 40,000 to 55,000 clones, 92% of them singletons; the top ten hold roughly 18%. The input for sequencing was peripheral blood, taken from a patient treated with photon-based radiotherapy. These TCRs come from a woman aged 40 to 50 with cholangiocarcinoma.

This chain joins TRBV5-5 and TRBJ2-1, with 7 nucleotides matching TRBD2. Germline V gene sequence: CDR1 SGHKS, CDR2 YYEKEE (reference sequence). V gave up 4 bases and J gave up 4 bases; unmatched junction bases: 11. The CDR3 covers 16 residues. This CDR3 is CASSVDGTTSYNEQFF. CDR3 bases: TGTGCCAGCAGCGTGGACGGGACTACCTCTTACAATGAGCAGTTCTTC.

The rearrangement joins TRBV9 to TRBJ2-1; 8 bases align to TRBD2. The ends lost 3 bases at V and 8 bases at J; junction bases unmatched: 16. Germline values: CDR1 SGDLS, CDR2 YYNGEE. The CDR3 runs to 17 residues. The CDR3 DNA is TGTGCCAGCAGCGCCTACGGTCGGCTAGCGGGCGGCGATGAGCAGTTCTTC. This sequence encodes CASSAYGRLAGGDEQFF. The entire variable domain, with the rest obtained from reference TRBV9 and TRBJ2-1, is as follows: DSGVTQTPKHLITATGQRVTLRCSPRSGDLSVYWYQQSLDQGLQFLIQYYNGEERAKGNILERFSAQQFPDLHSELNLSSLELGDSALYFCASSAYGRLAGGDEQFFGPGTRLTVL.

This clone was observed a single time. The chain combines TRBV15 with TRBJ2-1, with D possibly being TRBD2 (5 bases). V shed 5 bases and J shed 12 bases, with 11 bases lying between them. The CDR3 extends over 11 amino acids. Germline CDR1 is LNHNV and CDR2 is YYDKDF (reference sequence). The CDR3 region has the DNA TGTGCCACCAGCGGCGGGTGGGCGCAGTTCTTC. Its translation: CATSGGWAQFF.

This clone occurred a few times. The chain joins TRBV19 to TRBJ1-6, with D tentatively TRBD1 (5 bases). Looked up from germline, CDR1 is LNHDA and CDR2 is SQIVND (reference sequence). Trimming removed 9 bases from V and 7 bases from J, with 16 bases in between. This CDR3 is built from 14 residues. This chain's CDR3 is CASRTRDLNSPLHF. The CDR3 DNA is TGTGCCAGCCGAACCCGGGACTTAAATTCACCCCTCCACTTT.

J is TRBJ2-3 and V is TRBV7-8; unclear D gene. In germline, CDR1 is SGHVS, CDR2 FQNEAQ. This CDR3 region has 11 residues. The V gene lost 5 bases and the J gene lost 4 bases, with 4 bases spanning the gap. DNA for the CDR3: TGTGCCAGCAGCAGGTCAGATACGCAGTATTTT. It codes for CASSRSDTQYF.

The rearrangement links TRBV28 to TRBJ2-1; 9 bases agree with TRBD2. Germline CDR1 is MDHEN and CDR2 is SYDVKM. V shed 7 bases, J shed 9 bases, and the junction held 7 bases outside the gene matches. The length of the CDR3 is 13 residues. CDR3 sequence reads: CASNTGTSLEQFF. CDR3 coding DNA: TGTGCCAGCAACACCGGGACTAGCCTTGAGCAGTTCTTC. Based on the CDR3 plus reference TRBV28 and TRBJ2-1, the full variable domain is DVKVTQSSRYLVKRTGEKVFLECVQDMDHENMFWYRQDPGLGLRLIYFSYDVKMKEKGDIPEGYSVSREKKERFSLILESASTNQTSMYLCASNTGTSLEQFFGPGTRLTVL.

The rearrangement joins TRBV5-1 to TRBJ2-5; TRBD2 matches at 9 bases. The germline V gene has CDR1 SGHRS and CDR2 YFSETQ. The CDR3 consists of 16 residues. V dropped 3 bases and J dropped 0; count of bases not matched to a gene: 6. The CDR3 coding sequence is TGCGCCAGCAGCTGGATGCCTAGCGGGGACCAAGAGACCCAGTACTTC. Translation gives CASSWMPSGDQETQYF.

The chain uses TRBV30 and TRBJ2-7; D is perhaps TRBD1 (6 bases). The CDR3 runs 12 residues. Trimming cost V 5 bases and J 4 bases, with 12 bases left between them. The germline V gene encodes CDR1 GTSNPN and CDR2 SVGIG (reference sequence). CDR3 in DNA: TGTGCCTGGGGGGGCAACCCGTACGAGCAGTACTTC. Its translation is CAWGGNPYEQYF.

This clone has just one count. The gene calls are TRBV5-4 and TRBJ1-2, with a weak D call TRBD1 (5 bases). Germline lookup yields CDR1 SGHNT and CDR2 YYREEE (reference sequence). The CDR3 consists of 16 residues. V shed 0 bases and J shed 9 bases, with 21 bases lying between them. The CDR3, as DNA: TGTGCCAGCAGCTTGGTTAGGGGCGGCTCAGGGTATCGCTACACCTTC. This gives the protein CASSLVRGGSGYRYTF.

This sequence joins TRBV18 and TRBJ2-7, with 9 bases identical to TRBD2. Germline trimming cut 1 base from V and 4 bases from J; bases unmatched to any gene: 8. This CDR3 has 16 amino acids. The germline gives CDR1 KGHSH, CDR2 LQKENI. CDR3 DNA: TGTGCCAGCTCACCACGGCCTAGCGGGGCAATTTACGAGCAGTACTTC. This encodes CASSPRPSGAIYEQYF.

The CDR3 sequence: CATSGEGLRNEQFF. In DNA, the CDR3 is TGTGCCACCAGCGGGGAAGGGCTACGCAATGAGCAGTTCTTC. The V gene is TRBV6-5, the J gene TRBJ2-1; 7 bases map to TRBD2. The CDR3 is 14 amino acids. Germline CDR1 is MNHEY and CDR2 is SVGAGI. After removal of 10 bases from V and 6 bases from J, the junction contained 12 bases not matched to a gene.

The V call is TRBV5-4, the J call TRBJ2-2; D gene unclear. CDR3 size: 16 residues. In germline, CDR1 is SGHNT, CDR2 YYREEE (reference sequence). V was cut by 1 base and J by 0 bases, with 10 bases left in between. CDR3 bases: TGTGCCAGCAGCTTGCCGAGCACAGCGAACACCGGGGAGCTGTTTTTT. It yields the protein CASSLPSTANTGELFF.

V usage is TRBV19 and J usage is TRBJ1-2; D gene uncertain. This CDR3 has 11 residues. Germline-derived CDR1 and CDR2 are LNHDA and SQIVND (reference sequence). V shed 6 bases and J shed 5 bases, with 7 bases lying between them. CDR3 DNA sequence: TGTGCCAGTAGCCTCAGTTATGGCTACACCTTC. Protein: CASSLSYGYTF.

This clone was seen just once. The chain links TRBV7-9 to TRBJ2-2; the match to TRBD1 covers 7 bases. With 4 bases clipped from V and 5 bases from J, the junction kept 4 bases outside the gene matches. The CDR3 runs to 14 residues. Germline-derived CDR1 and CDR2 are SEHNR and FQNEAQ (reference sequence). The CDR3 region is CASSSGQLTGELFF. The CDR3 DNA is TGTGCCAGCAGCTCGGGACAGTTGACCGGGGAGCTGTTTTTT.

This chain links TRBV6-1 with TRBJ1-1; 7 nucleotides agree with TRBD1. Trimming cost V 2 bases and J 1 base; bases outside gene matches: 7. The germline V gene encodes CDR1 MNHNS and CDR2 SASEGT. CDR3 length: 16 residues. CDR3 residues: CASSEILGTENTEAFF. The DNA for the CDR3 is TGTGCCAGCAGTGAAATCTTGGGGACAGAGAACACTGAAGCTTTCTTT.

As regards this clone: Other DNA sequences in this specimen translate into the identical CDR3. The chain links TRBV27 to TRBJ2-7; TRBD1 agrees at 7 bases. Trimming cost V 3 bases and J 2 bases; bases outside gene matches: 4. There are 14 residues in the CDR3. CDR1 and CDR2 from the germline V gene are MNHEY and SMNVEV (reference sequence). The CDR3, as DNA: TGTGCCAGCAGTTTGGGTCAGGGGGCCTACGAGCAGTACTTC. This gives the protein CASSLGQGAYEQYF.

CDR3 bases: TGCGCCAGCAGCCCCACCGCGGGACAGGGGGCAGGGTATGGCTACACCTTC. Amino acids: CASSPTAGQGAGYGYTF. The chain links TRBV4-1 to TRBJ1-2, with 12 bases identical to TRBD1. CDR1 and CDR2 (germline): MGHRA, YSYEKL. This CDR3 spans 17 amino acids. V was clipped by 4 bases and J by 5 bases; unmatched bases: 11.

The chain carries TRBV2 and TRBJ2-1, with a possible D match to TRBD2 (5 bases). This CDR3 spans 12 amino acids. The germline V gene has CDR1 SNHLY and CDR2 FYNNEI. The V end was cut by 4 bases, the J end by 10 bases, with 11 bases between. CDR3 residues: CASSAGKGEQFF. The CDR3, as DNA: TGTGCCAGCAGTGCGGGGAAAGGAGAGCAGTTCTTC. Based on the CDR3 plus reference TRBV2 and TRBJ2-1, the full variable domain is EPEVTQTPSHQVTQMGQEVILRCVPISNHLYFYWYRQILGQKVEFLVSFYNNEISEKSEIFDDQFSVERPDGSNFTLKIRSTKLEDSAMYFCASSAGKGEQFFGPGTRLTVL.

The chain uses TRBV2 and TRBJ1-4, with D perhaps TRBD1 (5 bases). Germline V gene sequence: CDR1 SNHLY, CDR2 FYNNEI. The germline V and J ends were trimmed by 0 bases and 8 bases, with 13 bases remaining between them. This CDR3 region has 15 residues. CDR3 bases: TGTGCCAGCAGTGAAGCCGGTAAGGGACCGGAAAAACTGTTTTTT. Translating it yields CASSEAGKGPEKLFF.

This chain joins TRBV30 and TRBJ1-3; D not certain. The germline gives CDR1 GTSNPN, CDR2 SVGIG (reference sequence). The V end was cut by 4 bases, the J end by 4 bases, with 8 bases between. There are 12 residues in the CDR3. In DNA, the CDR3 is TGTGCCTGGACGATGGGGGGAAACACCATATATTTT. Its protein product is CAWTMGGNTIYF.

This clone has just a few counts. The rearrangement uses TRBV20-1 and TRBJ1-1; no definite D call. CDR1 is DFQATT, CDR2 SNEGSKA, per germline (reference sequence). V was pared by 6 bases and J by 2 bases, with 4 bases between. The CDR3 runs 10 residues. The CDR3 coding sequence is TGCAGTGCGTTAAACACTGAAGCTTTCTTT. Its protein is CSALNTEAFF.

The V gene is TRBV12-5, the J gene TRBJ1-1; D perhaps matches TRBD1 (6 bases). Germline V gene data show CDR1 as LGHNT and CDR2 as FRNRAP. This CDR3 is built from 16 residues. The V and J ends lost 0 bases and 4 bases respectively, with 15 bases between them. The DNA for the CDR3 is TGTGCTAGTGGTTTGGTAACAATAGGGGGAGGCACTGAAGCTTTCTTT. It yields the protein CASGLVTIGGGTEAFF.

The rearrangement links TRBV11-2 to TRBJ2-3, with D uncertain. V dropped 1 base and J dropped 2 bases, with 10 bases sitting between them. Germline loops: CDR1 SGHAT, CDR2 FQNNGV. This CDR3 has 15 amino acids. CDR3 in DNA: TGTGCCAGCAGCTTAGTGGTGCGAGACACAGATACGCAGTATTTT. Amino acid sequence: CASSLVVRDTDTQYF. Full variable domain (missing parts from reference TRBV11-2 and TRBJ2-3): EAGVAQSPRYKIIEKRQSVAFWCNPISGHATLYWYQQILGQGPKLLIQFQNNGVVDDSQLPKDRFSAERLKGVDSTLKIQPAKLEDSAVYLCASSLVVRDTDTQYFGPGTRLTVL.

The CDR3 DNA reads as TGTGCCAGCAGCTCTATTTGGCGAGCCTACGAGCAGTACTTC. This codes for CASSSIWRAYEQYF. The gene calls are TRBV7-2 and TRBJ2-7; D is unclear. The germline V and J ends were trimmed by 4 bases and 2 bases, with 12 bases remaining between them. This CDR3 contains 14 residues. CDR1 is SGHTA, CDR2 FQGNSA, per germline. The whole variable domain, filled in from reference TRBV7-2 and TRBJ2-7, reads GAGVSQSPSNKVTEKGKDVELRCDPISGHTALYWYRQSLGQGLEFLIYFQGNSAPDKSGLPSDRFSAERTGGSVSTLTIQRTQQEDSAVYLCASSSIWRAYEQYFGPGTRLTVT.

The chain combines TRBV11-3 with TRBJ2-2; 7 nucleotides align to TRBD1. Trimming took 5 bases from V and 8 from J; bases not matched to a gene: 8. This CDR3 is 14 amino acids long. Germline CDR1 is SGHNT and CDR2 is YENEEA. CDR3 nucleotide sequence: TGTGCCAGCAGCCCCCGACAGGGACAAGGGGAGCTGTTTTTT. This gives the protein CASSPRQGQGELFF. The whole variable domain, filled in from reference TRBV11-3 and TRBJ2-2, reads EAGVVQSPRYKIIEKKQPVAFWCNPISGHNTLYWYLQNLGQGPELLIRYENEEAVDDSQLPKDRFSAERLKGVDSTLKIQPAELGDSAVYLCASSPRQGQGELFFGEGSRLTVL.

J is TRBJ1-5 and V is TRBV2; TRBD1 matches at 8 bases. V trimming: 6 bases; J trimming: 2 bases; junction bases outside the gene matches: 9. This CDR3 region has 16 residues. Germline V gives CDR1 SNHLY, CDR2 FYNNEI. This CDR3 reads CASRLTTQGGNQPQHF. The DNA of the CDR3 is TGTGCCAGCAGATTGACGACACAGGGGGGCAATCAGCCCCAGCATTTT.

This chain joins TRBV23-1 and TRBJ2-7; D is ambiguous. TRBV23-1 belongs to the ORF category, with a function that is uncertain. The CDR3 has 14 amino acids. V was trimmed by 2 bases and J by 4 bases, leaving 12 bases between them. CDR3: CASSQAPHGYEQYF. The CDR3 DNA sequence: TGCGCCAGCAGTCAAGCCCCTCATGGATACGAGCAGTACTTC.

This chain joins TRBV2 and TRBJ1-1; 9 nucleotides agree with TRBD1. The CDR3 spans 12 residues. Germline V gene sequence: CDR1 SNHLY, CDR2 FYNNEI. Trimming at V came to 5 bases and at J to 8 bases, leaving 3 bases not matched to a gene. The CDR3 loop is CASSRDRDEAFF. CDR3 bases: TGTGCCAGCAGTCGGGACAGGGACGAAGCTTTCTTT.

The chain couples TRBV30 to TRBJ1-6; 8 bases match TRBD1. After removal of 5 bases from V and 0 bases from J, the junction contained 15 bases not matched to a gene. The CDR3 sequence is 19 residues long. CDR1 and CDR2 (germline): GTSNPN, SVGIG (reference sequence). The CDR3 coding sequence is TGTGCCTGGGGAGGGGTCGACAGGGGAAAAGGCTCCTATAATTCACCCCTCCACTTT. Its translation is CAWGGVDRGKGSYNSPLHF.

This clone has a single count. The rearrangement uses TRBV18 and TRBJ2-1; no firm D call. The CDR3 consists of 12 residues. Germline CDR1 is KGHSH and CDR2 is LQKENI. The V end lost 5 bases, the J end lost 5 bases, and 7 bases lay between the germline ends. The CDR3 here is CASSWTDNEQFF. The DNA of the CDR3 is TGTGCCAGCTCATGGACGGACAATGAGCAGTTCTTC.